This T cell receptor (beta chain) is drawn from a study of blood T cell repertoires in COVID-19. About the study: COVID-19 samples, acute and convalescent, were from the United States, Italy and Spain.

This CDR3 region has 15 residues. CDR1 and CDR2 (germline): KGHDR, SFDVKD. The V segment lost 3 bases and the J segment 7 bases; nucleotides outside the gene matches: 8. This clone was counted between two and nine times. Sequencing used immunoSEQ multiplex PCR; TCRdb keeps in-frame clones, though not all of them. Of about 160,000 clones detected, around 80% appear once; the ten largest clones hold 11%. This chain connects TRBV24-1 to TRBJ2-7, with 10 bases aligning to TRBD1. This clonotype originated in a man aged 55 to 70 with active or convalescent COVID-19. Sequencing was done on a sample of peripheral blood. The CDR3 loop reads CATSDPRQGAEEQYF. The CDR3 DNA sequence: TGTGCCACCAGTGATCCCAGACAGGGGGCGGAAGAGCAGTACTTC.